This is a list of T cell receptor beta chains from one sample in a study. Profiling relied on immunoSEQ multiplex PCR, and the TCRdb table lists in-frame clones only, not all of them. The sample includes some 48,000 clones, just over 90% of them seen just once. What was sequenced was PBMCs. The receptor set was obtained from a middle-aged man with rheumatoid arthritis. Each CDR3 is given with its conserved first and last residue. The D gene is left open where the match is weak. Part of the rows lack a size; the others show once, few, many or a class for expanded clones.

TRBJ1-1 TRBV18 - - CASSPGGYQGTEAFF TGTGCCAGCTCACCGGGAGGGTATCAAGGCACTGAAGCTTTCTTT
TRBJ1-5 TRBV2 - - CASHFVVNQPQHF TGTGCCAGCCACTTTGTGGTGAATCAGCCCCAGCATTTT
TRBJ2-5 TRBV5-1 - - CASSRWVGSETQYF TGCGCCAGCAGTCGGTGGGTTGGGTCCGAGACCCAGTACTTC
TRBJ1-5 TRBV5-1 - - CASSLVGPNQPQHF TGCGCCAGCAGCTTGGTGGGCCCCAATCAGCCCCAGCATTTT
TRBJ2-4 TRBV7-9 - - CASSLLEVAKNIQYF TGTGCCAGCAGCTTATTGGAGGTAGCCAAAAACATTCAGTACTTC
TRBJ2-7 TRBV18 TRBD1 - CASSEGQGDAHEQYF TGTGCCAGCTCAGAAGGGCAGGGGGACGCGCACGAGCAGTACTTC
TRBJ2-3 TRBV7-3 TRBD2 once CASSSGLAGVGEDTQYF TGTGCCAGCAGCTCCGGACTAGCGGGAGTCGGTGAAGATACGCAGTATTTT
TRBJ2-3 TRBV11-3 TRBD2 - CASSASGGSTDTQYF TGTGCCAGCAGCGCCTCGGGGGGTTCCACAGATACGCAGTATTTT
TRBJ2-1 TRBV9 TRBD1 - CASSVPTGTGAINEQFF TGTGCCAGCAGCGTCCCTACCGGGACAGGGGCCATCAATGAGCAGTTCTTC
TRBJ2-2 TRBV4-3 TRBD2 - CASSQSLLREGPRELFF TGCGCCAGCAGCCAATCCCTATTACGGGAGGGCCCCCGGGAGCTGTTTTTT
TRBJ2-5 TRBV9 - - CASSVGQFQETQYF TGTGCCAGCAGCGTAGGACAGTTCCAAGAGACCCAGTACTTC
TRBJ1-1 TRBV2 - few CASSAQGSEAFF TGTGCCAGCAGTGCACAGGGATCTGAAGCTTTCTTT
TRBJ2-7 TRBV30 - - CACNWDASSYEQYF TGTGCCTGCAATTGGGACGCCAGCTCCTACGAGCAGTACTTC
TRBJ1-5 TRBV4-3 - once CASSRGRAGRINQPQHF TGCGCCAGCAGCCGCGGGCGGGCAGGACGAATCAATCAGCCCCAGCATTTT
TRBJ1-5 TRBV30 - few CAWSTNSQGGQHF TGTGCCTGGAGTACAAATAGCCAGGGAGGCCAGCATTTT
TRBJ1-1 TRBV21-1 - once CASRWGVTEAFF TGTGCCAGCAGATGGGGGGTAACTGAAGCTTTCTTT